These 24 T cell receptor beta chains came from one sample sequenced in a study of T cells in localized non-small cell lung cancer. Data came from immunoSEQ multiplex PCR; TCRdb stores just in-frame clones and leaves some out. The sample yields about 17,000 clones, around 80% seen once. The sequencing here drew on peripheral blood, taken before any cancer treatment. The receptors come from a male donor older than 55 with stage III lung adenocarcinoma.

This clone has a single count. The chain has TRBV5-1 and TRBJ1-1; the match to TRBD1 covers 7 bases. V shed 1 base, J shed 3 bases, and the junction held 3 bases outside the gene matches. The length of the CDR3 is 14 residues. Germline lookup yields CDR1 SGHRS and CDR2 YFSETQ. The CDR3 here is CASSLTGADTEAFF. The CDR3 DNA follows: TGCGCCAGCAGCTTGACAGGGGCCGACACTGAAGCTTTCTTT.

This chain uses TRBV9 with TRBJ2-7; 9 bases align to TRBD1. Germline V CDR1 and CDR2: SGDLS, YYNGEE. V shed 6 bases, J shed 0 bases, and the junction held 19 bases outside the gene matches. CDR3 length: 19 residues. The CDR3 protein is CASILDRDRVPCCSYEQYF. CDR3 bases: TGTGCCAGCATCCTAGACCGGGACAGGGTTCCGTGCTGCTCCTACGAGCAGTACTTC.

The J gene is TRBJ2-3, the V gene TRBV19; 9 bases are shared with TRBD2. The length of the CDR3 is 16 residues. Germline CDR1 LNHDA, CDR2 SQIVND (reference sequence). The ends lost 5 bases at V and 4 bases at J; junction bases unmatched: 10. CDR3 loop: CASSLTGTSHADTQYF. The CDR3 DNA reads TGTGCCAGTAGTCTCACCGGGACTAGCCACGCAGATACGCAGTATTTT. Complete variable domain (other parts from reference TRBV19 and TRBJ2-3): DGGITQSPKYLFRKEGQNVTLSCEQNLNHDAMYWYRQDPGQGLRLIYYSQIVNDFQKGDIAEGYSVSREKKESFPLTVTSAQKNPTAFYLCASSLTGTSHADTQYFGPGTRLTVL.

The CDR3 is CASSGQGGNTEAFF. The CDR3 DNA reads TGTGCCAGCAGTGGACAGGGTGGGAACACTGAAGCTTTCTTT. J is TRBJ1-1 and V is TRBV2; 7 bases fit TRBD1. From germline, CDR1 is SNHLY and CDR2 FYNNEI. The CDR3 has 14 residues. V trimming: 4 bases; J trimming: 1 base; junction bases outside the gene matches: 3.

This clone was observed once. The chain is built from TRBV2 and TRBJ1-4; D is possibly TRBD1 (5 bases). V lost 6 bases and J lost 1, with 12 bases in between. CDR3 size: 15 residues. The germline V gene has CDR1 SNHLY and CDR2 FYNNEI. The CDR3 region is CASRAPGGTNEKLFF. The CDR3 DNA follows: TGTGCCAGCAGAGCCCCCGGGGGAACTAATGAAAAACTGTTTTTT.

The V gene is TRBV6-4, the J gene TRBJ2-3; D remains ambiguous. The ends were cut back, 0 bases at V and 0 bases at J, with 7 bases in the middle. This CDR3 region has 15 residues. CDR1 and CDR2 (germline): MRHNA, SNTAGT. As DNA, the CDR3 is TGTGCCAGCAGTGACTCTGGGAAGAGCACAGATACGCAGTATTTT. It encodes CASSDSGKSTDTQYF.

The J gene is TRBJ1-2, the V gene TRBV2; D unresolved. Germline lookup yields CDR1 SNHLY and CDR2 FYNNEI. The V end was cut by 7 bases, the J end by 3 bases, with 12 bases between. The length of the CDR3 is 13 residues. CDR3 sequence (DNA): TGTGCCAGCAATCTGGGTCTAGACTATGGCTACACCTTC. This sequence encodes CASNLGLDYGYTF. Variable domain in full (rest from reference TRBV2 and TRBJ1-2): EPEVTQTPSHQVTQMGQEVILRCVPISNHLYFYWYRQILGQKVEFLVSFYNNEISEKSEIFDDQFSVERPDGSNFTLKIRSTKLEDSAMYFCASNLGLDYGYTFGSGTRLTVV.

This chain joins TRBV2 and TRBJ1-1, with TRBD1 matching over 8 bases. This CDR3 region has 15 residues. J lost 5 bases, V lost 8 bases, and 13 bases had no gene match. Germline CDR1 SNHLY, CDR2 FYNNEI. The CDR3 loop reads CASPMEQGAGTEAFF. As DNA, the CDR3 is TGTGCCAGCCCCATGGAGCAGGGGGCCGGGACTGAAGCTTTCTTT.

The chain has TRBV6-6 and TRBJ1-5; D remains unclear. Trimming stripped 0 bases from V and 3 bases from J, with 12 bases between. The CDR3 sequence is 16 residues long. Germline V gives CDR1 MNHNY, CDR2 SVGAGI (reference sequence). CDR3 amino acids: CASSYSQEGNNQPQHF. DNA for the CDR3: TGTGCCAGCAGTTACTCGCAGGAGGGCAACAATCAGCCCCAGCATTTT.

The J gene is TRBJ1-6, the V gene TRBV7-8, with D tentatively TRBD1 (5 bases). Germline V CDR1 and CDR2: SGHVS, FQNEAQ. This CDR3 is 15 amino acids long. Here the CDR3 DNA reads TGTACCCAACCGGGGGGGATCAATTGGTATTCACCCCTCCACTTT. Its translation is CTQPGGINWYSPLHF.

This chain's CDR3 is CASSLSGGLYEQYF. The CDR3 DNA follows: TGTGCCAGCAGCCTTAGCGGGGGCCTCTACGAGCAGTACTTC. The chain has TRBV7-2 and TRBJ2-7; 9 bases are shared with TRBD2. The CDR3 is made up of 14 amino acids. Germline V gene sequence: CDR1 SGHTA, CDR2 FQGNSA. V was pared by 5 bases and J by 3 bases, with 5 bases of the junction left unmatched.

This clone was observed a single time. The chain couples TRBV18 to TRBJ2-3; TRBD2 aligns across 11 bases. The junction had 9 bases not matched to a gene; V was cut back by 6 bases and J by 4 bases. The germline CDR1 and CDR2 sequences are KGHSH and LQKENI. The CDR3 consists of 16 residues. CDR3 amino acids: CASSPPSGGLSDTQYF. The CDR3 DNA is TGTGCCAGCTCGCCGCCTAGCGGGGGGTTGTCAGATACGCAGTATTTT.

There are a few counts of this clone. The rearrangement links TRBV11-2 to TRBJ2-7, with a possible D match to TRBD2 (6 bases). Germline V gene lookup returns CDR1 SGHAT and CDR2 FQNNGV. The length of the CDR3 is 15 residues. V was shortened by 5 bases and J by 0 bases, with 14 bases between the two germline ends. CDR3 sequence: CASSLPLRDSYEQYF. Written as DNA, the CDR3 is TGTGCCAGCAGCCTCCCCTTGCGGGACTCCTACGAGCAGTACTTC. Full variable domain (remainder filled in from reference TRBV11-2 and TRBJ2-7): EAGVAQSPRYKIIEKRQSVAFWCNPISGHATLYWYQQILGQGPKLLIQFQNNGVVDDSQLPKDRFSAERLKGVDSTLKIQPAKLEDSAVYLCASSLPLRDSYEQYFGPGTRLTVT.

The J gene is TRBJ1-2, the V gene TRBV12-5, with a weak D call TRBD1 (5 bases). Between the trimmed V and J ends, which lost 0 bases and 4 bases, there was a span of 15 bases. CDR3 length: 16 residues. From germline, CDR1 is LGHNT and CDR2 FRNRAP. The CDR3 DNA follows: TGTGCTAGTGGTTTGGTACAGGACACCTTCCTCTATGGCTACACCTTC. Translation: CASGLVQDTFLYGYTF.

The genes are TRBV23-1 and TRBJ2-7; D uncertain. TRBV23-1 is an ORF, and what it does is uncertain. The CDR3 totals 13 residues. V gave up 0 bases and J gave up 7 bases, with 10 bases separating them. CDR3 sequence: CASSQSLKKEQYF. Here the CDR3 DNA reads TGCGCCAGCAGTCAATCATTAAAGAAGGAGCAGTACTTC.

The chain has TRBV11-1 and TRBJ2-5; TRBD1 matches at 8 bases. The V gene end was trimmed by 5 bases and the J gene end by 6 bases; junction bases not matched to a gene: 5. Germline V gene sequence: CDR1 SGHAT, CDR2 FQDESV (reference sequence). The CDR3 covers 13 residues. In DNA, the CDR3 is TGTGCCAGCAGCCCTCAGGGGGCGAAGACCCAGTACTTC. It translates to CASSPQGAKTQYF.

The J gene is TRBJ1-5, the V gene TRBV5-6; D is possibly TRBD1 (5 bases). The CDR3 has 15 residues. Germline CDR1 is SGHDT and CDR2 is YYEEEE. Trimming shortened V by 3 bases and J by 3 bases, and 13 bases separated the two germline ends. CDR3 bases: TGTGCCAGCAGCTGGGCAGGGTCCTCCAATCAGCCCCAGCATTTT. This translates into CASSWAGSSNQPQHF.

This clone was detected only once. The chain has TRBV6-6 and TRBJ2-5, with 13 bases that match TRBD2. CDR1 and CDR2 (germline): MNHNY, SVGAGI (reference sequence). With 0 bases clipped from V and 5 bases from J, the junction kept 0 bases outside the gene matches. CDR3 size: 15 residues. CDR3 loop: CASSYSTSGGETQYF. The CDR3 coding sequence is TGTGCCAGCAGTTACTCGACTAGCGGGGGGGAGACCCAGTACTTC.

CDR3: CASSSLGGSTDTQYF. The DNA for the CDR3 is TGTGCCAGCAGTTCACTGGGGGGGAGCACAGATACGCAGTATTTT. The chain has TRBV6-1 and TRBJ2-3, with 7 positions matching TRBD2. The germline V gene has CDR1 MNHNS and CDR2 SASEGT. V lost 5 bases to trimming and J lost 0 bases; unmatched junction nucleotides: 5. The CDR3 runs to 15 residues.

The chain links TRBV6-6 to TRBJ2-2, with D maybe TRBD2 (6 bases). V shed 4 bases and J shed 4 bases, with 7 bases lying between them. The germline CDR1 and CDR2 sequences are MNHNY and SVGAGI (reference sequence). This CDR3 contains 13 residues. The DNA of the CDR3 is TGTGCCAGCAGTTGGGGAGGCACCGGGGAGCTGTTTTTT. It translates to CASSWGGTGELFF.

CDR3 DNA sequence: TGTGCCAGCAGCCCCAGGGTTCAAGCAGATACGCAGTATTTT. Translated, it gives CASSPRVQADTQYF. The rearrangement joins TRBV7-3 to TRBJ2-3; a weak D match, TRBD1 (5 bases). V lost 5 bases, J lost 4 bases, and 13 bases lay in between. The CDR3 spans 14 residues. In germline, CDR1 is SGHTA, CDR2 FQGTGA.

The rearrangement joins TRBV9 to TRBJ2-1; TRBD1 matches at 9 bases. The CDR3 has 19 amino acids. The germline gives CDR1 SGDLS, CDR2 YYNGEE. With 0 bases clipped from V and 0 bases from J, the junction kept 10 bases outside the gene matches. CDR3 nucleotides: TGTGCCAGCAGCGTAGAAGGACAGGGGCGACCTAGCTCCTACAATGAGCAGTTCTTC. Protein: CASSVEGQGRPSSYNEQFF.

A few counts support this clone. The V call is TRBV9, the J call TRBJ1-3; TRBD1 might be the D (5 bases). The germline CDR1 and CDR2 sequences are SGDLS and YYNGEE. The CDR3 covers 17 residues. V was shortened by 0 bases and J by 0 bases, with 13 bases between the two germline ends. For the CDR3, the DNA is TGTGCCAGCAGCGTAGATATGGACAACTTCTCTGGAAACACCATATATTTT. Encoded protein: CASSVDMDNFSGNTIYF.

V gene TRBV5-4 combines with J gene TRBJ2-5; TRBD2 matches at 11 bases. The V gene end was trimmed by 5 bases and the J gene end by 2 bases; junction bases not matched to a gene: 8. The CDR3 has 16 residues. The V gene's germline CDR1 is SGHNT and CDR2 YYREEE (reference sequence). CDR3 protein: CASSRGGLADQETQYF. The DNA for the CDR3 is TGTGCCAGCAGTCGAGGGGGACTAGCGGATCAAGAGACCCAGTACTTC.